This entry is about one T cell receptor (beta chain). What this receptor recognizes is not known. Within one base of it there is no much larger clone, and no base qualities were kept. Peripheral blood CD8+ and CD4+ T cells from healthy donors, Susac syndrome patients and multiple sclerosis patients were profiled by high-throughput TCR beta sequencing. Recently defined diagnostic criteria for definite or probable disease were met by the Susac syndrome patients. Bulk CD8+ and CD4+ T cells were purified by magnetic negative isolation, while CD8+ TEMRA cells were enriched using FACS. Blood was collected in EDTA tubes and processed within 24 hours, with PBMCs isolated through density gradient centrifugation. PBMCs destined for TCR sequencing were cryopreserved in liquid nitrogen and later thawed in a 37 °C water bath. The sorted or isolated CD4+, CD8+ and CD8+ TEMRA cells had a purity of 90% or higher.

RNA was extracted using the RNeasy kit, and about 0.5 to 1 ug of the RNA was reverse transcribed with random hexamers. The immunoSEQ multiplex PCR assay, which covers 54 Vbeta and 13 Jbeta segments, was used to amplify TCR beta CDR3 regions. PCR amplification bias was corrected by using a synthetic template baseline for primer optimization and computational correction. On the study's bioinformatics: Only productive sequences were kept, with reads annotated to V, D and J genes according to IMGT and analyzed in immunoSEQ Analyzer. Clonality was calculated as one minus the Shannon entropy normalized by log2 of the number of productive unique sequences. For each patient and control, public and private clones were evaluated within the 100 most prevalent clones. Susac-specific clones were defined as absent from healthy and MS cohorts, roughly 1,100 published viral clones and other ImmuneACCESS disease sequences. TCRdb reran the public reads through fastp at Q25 and MiXCR, keeping productive beta chains. Rows with one shared CDR3 protein collapse into an entry with the most common genes and DNA. TCRdb's processing, not the authors' own work, is the source of the V and J calls. The sample data list under 150,000 distinct CDR3 sequences, and 85% to 95% of these were observed just once. The top ten clones comprise 0.13% to 0.15% of the sample.

The record originates from a study of CD8 T cells in Susac syndrome (dated by TCRdb to 2018 to 2020). Regarding the study in general: Among the Susac syndrome patients who were sequenced, clinically active disease was present in six and clinical remission was observed in eight. The study used repertoire sequencing to test whether antigen drove CD8+ T cell activation and differentiation in Susac syndrome. At blood withdrawal, Susac syndrome patients were either therapy-naive, taking corticosteroids (in some cases with IVIg as well), or taking IVIg alone.

Overall study results and their limits: The study acknowledged that relatively few individuals were included in the TCR sequencing and HLA analysis. In the CD4+ T cell repertoire of Susac syndrome patients, clonal expansion was not detected.

The junction shows trimming of 4 bases on V and 3 bases on J, plus 12 bases between the germline ends. CDR1 MGHRA and CDR2 YSYEKL are derived from the germline V gene. The CDR3 numbers 14 residues from cysteine through phenylalanine. Only CDR3 DNA is held: 42 bases, read in frame from base 1. The receptor's source is a human donor with Susac syndrome. The sample was CD4+ T cells from PBMCs. The sequence is built from TRBV4-1 and TRBJ1-2, with no confident D gene call. This receptor carries the CDR3 CASSPGERYYGYTF. The DNA reads as follows: TGCGCCAGCAGCCCGGGCGAGAGATACTATGGCTACACCTTC.